A selection of T cell receptor beta chains follows, all from one sample in a study of cytomegalovirus exposure and HLA in healthy donors. The method was immunoSEQ multiplex PCR; TCRdb's version includes in-frame clones alone and lacks a portion of them. The repertoire has about 170,000 clones, roughly 80% of them found once; the top ten carry under 5%. The material sequenced was PBMCs. The receptors were gathered from a young man in good health and CMV-seronegative. Each CDR3 is given with its conserved first and last residue. Part of the rows lack a size; the others show once, few, many or a class for expanded clones.

j_gene	v_gene	abundance	CDR3aa
TRBJ1-4	TRBV5-4	-	CASSLATHNEKLFF
-	TRBV4-3	few	CASSQSSGHSYEQYF
TRBJ2-1	TRBV5-1	once	CASSPDSLDNEQFF
TRBJ1-5	TRBV27	-	CASSPTGPNQPQHF
TRBJ1-1	TRBV9	-	CASSVPGNTEAFF
TRBJ2-3	TRBV7-3	-	CASSSTGASGTQYF
TRBJ2-1	TRBV28	-	CASRHLLAGLGNEQFF
TRBJ1-1	TRBV10-3	-	CAIRGDSSTEAFF
TRBJ2-1	TRBV6-5	-	CASSYTRGSSYNEQFF
TRBJ2-7	TRBV28	-	CASTVAGGPEQYF
TRBJ1-5	TRBV2	-	CASRGGTDNQPQHF
TRBJ2-3	TRBV7-2	once	CASSPQGVRTDTQYF
TRBJ2-3	TRBV19	-	CASSIGTGVSTDTQYF
TRBJ1-5	TRBV5-5	-	CASSVYREGRQPQHF
TRBJ1-3	TRBV6-5	few	CASSGRWTGRNTIYF
TRBJ1-3	TRBV7-9	few	CASIPNPSGNTIYF
TRBJ1-1	TRBV7-7	few	CASSSSFGTEAFF
TRBJ2-2	TRBV11-2	-	CASTRGGAANTGELFF